Each of the 30 T cell receptor beta chains below was sequenced from the same sample in a study of T-cell reconstitution after alpha-beta-depleted transplantation in children. Using unique molecular identifiers, the investigators prepared the TCRbeta library. TCRdb used MiXCR to reprocess the PCR reads, holding one entry per CDR3 protein. The sample gives some 200,000 distinct CDR3 sequences, 9% to 10% of which show up once; about 5% is in the top ten. Specimen: PBMCs from the stem cell graft donor, collected from the stem cell graft. The receptors shown here come from a human donor who donated a stem cell graft to a child with SCID.

This clonotype was observed at least ten times. The J gene is TRBJ1-1, the V gene TRBV19; D gene unclear. The CDR3 length is 15 residues. Trimming stripped 5 bases from V and 0 bases from J, with 13 bases between. Germline CDR1 reads LNHDA; CDR2 reads SQIVND (reference sequence). The CDR3 nucleotides are TGTGCCAGTAGTTTCCGCAGGAACATGAACACTGAAGCTTTCTTT. The encoded protein is CASSFRRNMNTEAFF.

This clonotype was seen at least ten times. The J gene is TRBJ2-5, the V gene TRBV20-1; no firm D call. The germline V gene encodes CDR1 DFQATT and CDR2 SNEGSKA (reference sequence). This CDR3 comprises 13 residues. The V and J ends lost 3 bases and 2 bases respectively, with 10 bases between them. For the CDR3, the DNA is TGCAGTGCTAGGCGCCTAGGTCAAGAGACCCAGTACTTC. This codes for CSARRLGQETQYF.

The genes are TRBV7-3 and TRBJ2-1; the match to TRBD2 covers 9 bases. CDR3 length equals 19 residues. Germline loops: CDR1 SGHTA, CDR2 FQGTGA. Losses at the gene ends were 2 bases for V and 0 bases for J; bases not matched to a gene: 11. The CDR3 region has the DNA TGTGCCAGCAGCTTAGGCGCCAGCGGGGGGCCTAGCTCCTACAATGAGCAGTTCTTC. Translated, it gives CASSLGASGGPSSYNEQFF.

This clonotype has a count of ten or more. The chain is built from TRBV5-1 and TRBJ2-5; D not resolved. Germline CDR1 and CDR2: SGHRS and YFSETQ. The CDR3 contains 13 residues. V was pared by 0 bases and J by 7 bases, with 10 bases between. The DNA of the CDR3 is TGCGCCAGCAGCTTGGACGGATTTGGGACCCAGTACTTC. Encoded protein: CASSLDGFGTQYF.

This clonotype was counted ten times or more. The chain has TRBV15 and TRBJ2-7; D may be TRBD1 (6 bases). V lost 0 bases and J lost 2, with 14 bases in between. CDR1 and CDR2 from the germline V gene are LNHNV and YYDKDF (reference sequence). The CDR3 covers 16 residues. The CDR3 reads CATSRDRMGQPYEQYF. The CDR3 nucleotides read TGTGCCACCAGCAGAGACCGTATGGGACAACCCTACGAGCAGTACTTC. The variable domain in full, with the rest retrieved from reference TRBV15 and TRBJ2-7, is DAMVIQNPRYQVTQFGKPVTLSCSQTLNHNVMYWYQQKSSQAPKLLFHYYDKDFNNEADTPDNFQSRRPNTSFCFLDIRSPGLGDTAMYLCATSRDRMGQPYEQYFGPGTRLTVT.

Ten or more counts support this clonotype. The chain couples TRBV20-1 to TRBJ2-3, with 9 bases that match TRBD1. Germline V gene lookup returns CDR1 DFQATT and CDR2 SNEGSKA (reference sequence). This CDR3 spans 17 amino acids. Unmatched junction bases numbered 16, after V lost 5 bases and J lost 4 bases. The CDR3 protein is CSASAWAGQGIADTQYF. In nucleotides, the CDR3 is TGCAGTGCTTCCGCATGGGCGGGACAGGGTATAGCAGATACGCAGTATTTT.

This clonotype was recorded at least ten times. J is TRBJ2-3 and V is TRBV19, with D possibly called TRBD1 or TRBD2 (5 bases each). The CDR3 is made up of 16 amino acids. Trimming left V 6 bases short and J 0 bases short, with 16 bases between. Germline CDR1 and CDR2: LNHDA and SQIVND (reference sequence). The chain's CDR3 is CASSATGPQSTDTQYF. CDR3 nucleotide sequence: TGTGCCAGTAGCGCCACGGGACCCCAAAGCACAGATACGCAGTATTTT.

This clonotype was counted many times. The CDR3 bases are TGTGCCAGCAGTCCCCACAGGGCTCGCTATGGCTACACCTTC. This gives the protein CASSPHRARYGYTF. The chain couples TRBV12-3 or TRBV12-4 to TRBJ1-2, with D tentatively TRBD1 (6 bases). The V gene lost 5 bases and the J gene lost 4 bases, with 14 bases spanning the gap. The CDR3 runs to 14 residues.

The table lists this clonotype with many counts. The chain recombines TRBV9 with TRBJ1-1; D is ambiguous. V was pared by 4 bases and J by 0 bases, with 13 bases between. CDR1 and CDR2 from the germline V gene are SGDLS and YYNGEE. The CDR3 extends over 15 amino acids. CDR3 bases: TGTGCCAGCAGCCCTCAGCCGGGAGTGAACACTGAAGCTTTCTTT. This translates into CASSPQPGVNTEAFF.

In its sample, this clonotype was seen many times. J is TRBJ1-2 and V is TRBV30; D unresolved. V was pared by 5 bases and J by 8 bases, with 9 bases between. This CDR3 has 10 amino acids. Per germline, CDR1 GTSNPN and CDR2 SVGIG (reference sequence). CDR3 sequence: CAWPHGGYTF. In nucleotides, the CDR3 is TGTGCCTGGCCCCACGGGGGCTACACCTTC.

Many counts were recorded for this clonotype. The V and J genes are TRBV5-1 and TRBJ1-1; 7 nucleotides align to TRBD1. The CDR3 is 14 residues long. Germline loops: CDR1 SGHRS, CDR2 YFSETQ. Losses at the gene ends were 1 base for V and 4 bases for J; bases not matched to a gene: 4. CDR3 DNA: TGCGCCAGCAGCTTGTGGGGGGACAGCACTGAAGCTTTCTTT. This gives the protein CASSLWGDSTEAFF.

V gene TRBV9 combines with J gene TRBJ2-1; D is ambiguous. Germline loops: CDR1 SGDLS, CDR2 YYNGEE. The CDR3 spans 15 residues. V was shortened by 2 bases and J by 5 bases, with 14 bases between the two germline ends. The CDR3: CASSVFHSTDNEQFF. Here the CDR3 DNA reads TGTGCCAGCAGCGTCTTTCATAGCACTGACAATGAGCAGTTCTTC. Variable domain in full (rest from reference TRBV9 and TRBJ2-1): DSGVTQTPKHLITATGQRVTLRCSPRSGDLSVYWYQQSLDQGLQFLIQYYNGEERAKGNILERFSAQQFPDLHSELNLSSLELGDSALYFCASSVFHSTDNEQFFGPGTRLTVL.

The chain has TRBV5-1 and TRBJ2-1; 12 bases line up with TRBD2. This CDR3 has 15 residues. Germline CDR1 and CDR2: SGHRS and YFSETQ. The V and J ends lost 5 bases and 7 bases, in that order; junction bases with no gene match: 7. The CDR3 loop is CASRPLAGGANEQFF. CDR3 nucleotides: TGCGCCAGCAGGCCGCTAGCGGGGGGGGCAAATGAGCAGTTCTTC. Full variable domain (missing parts from reference TRBV5-1 and TRBJ2-1): KAGVTQTPRYLIKTRGQQVTLSCSPISGHRSVSWYQQTPGQGLQFLFEYFSETQRNKGNFPGRFSGRQFSNSRSEMNVSTLELGDSALYLCASRPLAGGANEQFFGPGTRLTVL.

This clonotype was observed many times. The rearrangement joins TRBV9 to TRBJ2-1; 8 nucleotides match TRBD1. Per the germline V gene, CDR1 is SGDLS and CDR2 is YYNGEE. The CDR3 consists of 16 residues. The V gene end was trimmed by 3 bases and the J gene end by 6 bases; junction bases not matched to a gene: 11. The CDR3 nucleotides read TGTGCCAGCAGCGCAAGAGGGCAGGGGGCAGGCAATGAGCAGTTCTTC. It codes for CASSARGQGAGNEQFF.

This clonotype has a count of ten or more. This chain links TRBV20-1 with TRBJ2-3, with a weak D call TRBD2 (5 bases). Trimming took 5 bases from V and 5 from J, leaving 17 bases between them. This CDR3 has 14 amino acids. Germline V gene sequence: CDR1 DFQATT, CDR2 SNEGSKA (reference sequence). CDR3: CSALLLEGKDTQYF. The CDR3, as DNA: TGCAGTGCTCTCCTACTAGAGGGAAAAGATACGCAGTATTTT.

This clonotype was seen ten or more times. The chain carries TRBV7-3 and TRBJ1-2; perhaps TRBD1 as D (5 bases). The CDR3 is made up of 14 amino acids. The ends were cut back, 5 bases at V and 4 bases at J, with 14 bases in the middle. Per germline, CDR1 SGHTA and CDR2 FQGTGA. CDR3 sequence (DNA): TGTGCCAGCAGCCAACTAGTGAGGGGCTATGGCTACACCTTC. This codes for CASSQLVRGYGYTF. Based on the CDR3 plus reference TRBV7-3 and TRBJ1-2, the full variable domain is GAGVSQTPSNKVTEKGKYVELRCDPISGHTALYWYRQSLGQGPEFLIYFQGTGAADDSGLPNDRFFAVRPEGSVSTLKIQRTERGDSAVYLCASSQLVRGYGYTFGSGTRLTVV.

V gene TRBV5-1 combines with J gene TRBJ1-4, with 7 positions matching TRBD1. There are 14 residues in the CDR3. V shed 4 bases, J shed 4 bases, and the junction held 4 bases outside the gene matches. Germline-derived CDR1 and CDR2 are SGHRS and YFSETQ. The CDR3 reads CASSRQGGNEKLFF. CDR3 nucleotides: TGCGCCAGCAGCCGACAGGGTGGTAATGAAAAACTGTTTTTT.

The sample holds a few counts of this clonotype. This chain connects TRBV18 to TRBJ2-3; 8 bases line up with TRBD1. V shed 5 bases and J 6 bases; nucleotides not matched to a gene: 7. CDR3 size: 14 residues. Germline V gene lookup returns CDR1 KGHSH and CDR2 LQKENI. CDR3 protein: CASSFGTGPDTQYF. Written as DNA, the CDR3 is TGTGCCAGCTCATTCGGGACAGGACCCGATACGCAGTATTTT.

This clonotype was picked up many times. In DNA, the CDR3 is TGTGCCAGCAGCCGCGCGGGGACCTACGAGCAGTACTTC. Amino acids: CASSRAGTYEQYF. The rearrangement joins TRBV7-9 to TRBJ2-7, with a tentative D call TRBD2 (6 bases). The CDR3 runs 13 residues. V lost 5 bases to trimming and J lost 2 bases, with 10 bases between them. Per the germline V gene, CDR1 is SEHNR and CDR2 is FQNEAQ (reference sequence).

This clonotype has at least ten counts. V usage is TRBV7-9 and J usage is TRBJ1-3; 7 positions agree with TRBD1. Germline CDR1 SEHNR, CDR2 FQNEAQ (reference sequence). The CDR3 runs 16 residues. Trimming at V came to 5 bases and at J to 4 bases, leaving 11 bases not matched to a gene. This chain's CDR3 is CASSGQGQAGGNTIYF. CDR3 sequence (DNA): TGTGCCAGCAGCGGGCAAGGACAGGCCGGAGGAAACACCATATATTTT. Combining the CDR3 with reference TRBV7-9 and TRBJ1-3 gives the whole variable domain DTGVSQNPRHKITKRGQNVTFRCDPISEHNRLYWYRQTLGQGPEFLTYFQNEAQLEKSRLLSDRFSAERPKGSFSTLEIQRTEQGDSAMYLCASSGQGQAGGNTIYFGEGSWLTVV.

This clonotype came up many times. V and J are TRBV20-1 and TRBJ2-1; D perhaps matches TRBD1 (5 bases). The germline CDR1 and CDR2 sequences are DFQATT and SNEGSKA (reference sequence). V lost 0 bases and J 4 bases, leaving 7 bases between the germline ends. The CDR3 contains 13 residues. In DNA form, the CDR3 reads TGCAGTGCTAGAGAAGACAGATACAATGAGCAGTTCTTC. It yields the protein CSAREDRYNEQFF.

There are many counts of this clonotype. This chain links TRBV7-9 with TRBJ2-7; D uncertain. Trimming left V 3 bases short and J 2 bases short, with 17 bases between. The CDR3 has 16 amino acids. Germline V gives CDR1 SEHNR, CDR2 FQNEAQ (reference sequence). The CDR3 loop reads CASSLWRAQETYEQYF. The CDR3, as DNA: TGTGCCAGCAGCTTGTGGAGAGCCCAGGAGACCTACGAGCAGTACTTC.

This clonotype has a count of ten or more. The chain employs TRBV15 and TRBJ1-3, with D unclear. CDR1 and CDR2 from the germline V gene are LNHNV and YYDKDF (reference sequence). There are 13 residues in the CDR3. V lost 0 bases and J 4 bases, leaving 4 bases between the germline ends. The CDR3 DNA follows: TGTGCCACCAGCAGAGATCCCGGAAACACCATATATTTT. It encodes CATSRDPGNTIYF. Based on the CDR3 plus reference TRBV15 and TRBJ1-3, the full variable domain is DAMVIQNPRYQVTQFGKPVTLSCSQTLNHNVMYWYQQKSSQAPKLLFHYYDKDFNNEADTPDNFQSRRPNTSFCFLDIRSPGLGDTAMYLCATSRDPGNTIYFGEGSWLTVV.

In regard to this clonotype: At one boundary the junction diverges from the germline segment, which might be a read error. The CDR3 region has the DNA TGTGCCAGCAGTCCGGACTCTTTGAACACTGAAGCTTCCTTT. Protein: CASSPDSLNTEASF. The rearrangement links TRBV2 to TRBJ1-1; unclear D gene. The CDR3 is made up of 14 amino acids. The V gene's germline CDR1 is SNHLY and CDR2 FYNNEI.

There are many counts of this clonotype. V usage is TRBV6-1 and J usage is TRBJ1-5; TRBD1 is a possible D gene (6 bases). The CDR3 contains 15 residues. CDR1 and CDR2 (germline): MNHNS, SASEGT. Trimming left V 1 base short and J 6 bases short, with 13 bases between. CDR3 protein: CASSEDWGLGQPQHF. The CDR3 nucleotides read TGTGCCAGCAGTGAAGACTGGGGGCTTGGTCAGCCCCAGCATTTT.

This clonotype was picked up many times. V and J are TRBV7-8 and TRBJ1-6, with D possibly being TRBD1 (5 bases). The germline V gene encodes CDR1 SGHVS and CDR2 FQNEAQ. This CDR3 is built from 15 residues. V lost 2 bases, J lost 7 bases, and 12 bases lay in between. The DNA for the CDR3 is TGTGCCAGCAGCTTAACAGGATTGCGGAATTCACCCCTCCACTTT. Protein sequence: CASSLTGLRNSPLHF.

This clonotype was found many times. J is TRBJ1-6 and V is TRBV7-8; the D gene is possibly TRBD1 (5 bases). The CDR3 totals 17 residues. V lost 5 bases, J lost 0 bases, and 14 bases lay in between. From germline, CDR1 is SGHVS and CDR2 FQNEAQ. CDR3 protein: CASSARDASSYNSPLHF. As DNA, the CDR3 is TGTGCCAGCAGCGCACGGGACGCCAGCTCCTATAATTCACCCCTCCACTTT.

This clonotype was detected many times. The V gene is TRBV6-5, the J gene TRBJ2-1, with D hard to call. Germline V gives CDR1 MNHEY, CDR2 SVGAGI. The CDR3 is 16 amino acids. V shed 0 bases and J shed 6 bases, with 15 bases lying between them. The CDR3 bases are TGTGCCAGCAGTTACTCGATTGCCACGATGTCCAATGAGCAGTTCTTC. It codes for CASSYSIATMSNEQFF.

This clonotype has only one observation. The chain uses TRBV5-1 and TRBJ2-1; no clear D gene. The ends were cut back, 3 bases at V and 5 bases at J, with 12 bases in the middle. The length of the CDR3 is 14 residues. Germline loops: CDR1 SGHRS, CDR2 YFSETQ. CDR3 nucleotides: TGCGCCAGCAGCTCCACACCAGACCACAATGAGCAGTTCTTC. Translating it yields CASSSTPDHNEQFF.

In its sample, this clonotype was seen many times. The chain couples TRBV20-1 to TRBJ2-2; D might be TRBD1 (6 bases). The CDR3 has 14 amino acids. V was cut by 6 bases and J by 7 bases, with 18 bases left in between. Germline values: CDR1 DFQATT, CDR2 SNEGSKA (reference sequence). The CDR3 DNA is TGCAGTGCGACCGAGAACAGGGACGTCGGGGAGCTGTTTTTT. It yields the protein CSATENRDVGELFF.